The clone carrying this T cell receptor (beta chain) showed up just once. Antigen unknown. The source of the sample is a study of T cell responses to AZD1222 COVID-19 vaccine. The repertoire was sequenced with immunoSEQ multiplex PCR; TCRdb's copy has only in-frame clones and lacks some. The sample shows more than 95,000 clones, 80% to 90% of them seen only once. Deletions cut 2 bases from V and 0 bases from J, with 8 bases between. There are 15 residues in the CDR3. Germline CDR1 reads LNHDA; CDR2 reads SQIVND (reference sequence). Regarding the study as a whole: Donors, mostly white British, included more females; clonal diversity was possibly underestimated.

The chain links TRBV19 to TRBJ2-1; D is unclear. The input for sequencing was peripheral blood, taken 28 days after the second AZD1222 dose. The TCR was taken from an adult who received the AZD1222 COVID-19 vaccine. The CDR3 DNA reads as TGTGCCAGTAGTATAAGCTTGGACTCCTACAATGAGCAGTTCTTC. This gives the protein CASSISLDSYNEQFF.